These 26 T cell receptor beta chains originate from one sample sequenced in a study of blood T cell repertoires in COVID-19. Method: immunoSEQ multiplex PCR; TCRdb's copy keeps in-frame clones and lacks some. The sample includes more than 450,000 clones, about 85% of them seen just once. The source material was PBMCs or T cells enriched from blood (not recorded which). The receptors derive from a woman younger than 35 who had recovered from COVID-19.

The chain links TRBV7-2 to TRBJ1-2, with TRBD1 matching 7 bases. V was pared by 5 bases and J by 8 bases, with 8 bases of the junction left unmatched. The CDR3 length is 13 residues. Looked up from germline, CDR1 is SGHTA and CDR2 is FQGNSA. The CDR3 here is CASSPTGDGGYTF. In DNA, the CDR3 is TGTGCCAGCAGCCCTACAGGGGATGGAGGCTACACCTTC.

Concerning this clone itself: Other DNA sequences in the sample encode the same CDR3. This chain joins TRBV2 and TRBJ1-2, with 9 nucleotides matching TRBD1. CDR1 and CDR2 from the germline V gene are SNHLY and FYNNEI. CDR3 length: 12 residues. V was clipped by 6 bases and J by 7 bases; unmatched bases: 3. The DNA of the CDR3 is TGTGCCAGCAGGGACAGGGGACCTGGCTACACCTTC. This sequence encodes CASRDRGPGYTF.

This chain links TRBV11-1 with TRBJ2-1; D possibly corresponds to TRBD1 (6 bases). The V and J ends lost 5 bases and 8 bases respectively, with 13 bases between them. Germline CDR1 reads SGHAT; CDR2 reads FQDESV (reference sequence). This CDR3 is built from 13 residues. The chain's CDR3 is CASSPQGLYEQFF. DNA for the CDR3: TGTGCCAGCAGCCCACAGGGTTTGTATGAGCAGTTCTTC.

This chain uses TRBV4-1 with TRBJ1-1, with 11 bases that match TRBD1. CDR1 is MGHRA, CDR2 YSYEKL, per germline. The CDR3 consists of 17 residues. The trim removed 3 bases at V and 5 bases at J, leaving 11 bases unmatched. The CDR3: CASSHPITDRGRTEAFF. CDR3 in DNA: TGCGCCAGCAGCCACCCCATTACGGACAGGGGGCGGACTGAAGCTTTCTTT.

The chain employs TRBV3-1 (or the pseudogene TRBV3-2) and TRBJ2-3, with D hard to call. CDR3 length: 13 residues. Germline values: CDR1 LGHDT, CDR2 YNNKEL (reference sequence). V lost 0 bases to trimming and J lost 4 bases, with 5 bases between them. The CDR3 sequence: CASSQDTADTQYF. CDR3 coding DNA: TGTGCCAGCAGCCAAGATACGGCAGATACGCAGTATTTT.

This chain connects TRBV5-1 to TRBJ1-1; D possibly corresponds to TRBD1 (6 bases). The length of the CDR3 is 14 residues. CDR1 SGHRS and CDR2 YFSETQ come from the germline V gene. With 4 bases removed from V and 7 bases from J, the gap between germline ends came to 17 bases. CDR3 loop: CASSQSQGWSEAFF. DNA for the CDR3: TGCGCCAGCAGCCAGTCGCAGGGGTGGAGTGAAGCTTTCTTT.

The CDR3 DNA is TGTGCCAGCAGCCACGGACAGGGAGACTACACCTTC. It translates to CASSHGQGDYTF. The chain carries TRBV5-4 and TRBJ1-2; TRBD1 aligns across 8 bases. There are 12 residues in the CDR3. Germline CDR1 reads SGHNT; CDR2 reads YYREEE (reference sequence). V was clipped by 4 bases and J by 10 bases; unmatched bases: 6.

There are a few counts of this clone. The chain recombines TRBV19 with TRBJ1-1; D is possibly TRBD1 (6 bases). The CDR3 extends over 11 amino acids. Germline CDR1 reads LNHDA; CDR2 reads SQIVND (reference sequence). Trimming took 7 bases from V and 5 from J, leaving 8 bases between them. The CDR3 protein is CASMRGTEAFF. CDR3 sequence (DNA): TGTGCCAGTATGAGGGGGACTGAAGCTTTCTTT.

This clone has just one count. The chain combines TRBV7-2 with TRBJ1-4; no reliable D call. This CDR3 has 13 amino acids. Trimming took 4 bases from V and 4 from J, leaving 7 bases between them. Germline V gene data show CDR1 as SGHTA and CDR2 as FQGNSA. The CDR3 spells CASSSRFNEKLFF. DNA for the CDR3: TGTGCCAGCAGCTCCAGGTTTAATGAAAAACTGTTTTTT.

V gene TRBV24-1 combines with J gene TRBJ2-3; 7 nucleotides match TRBD2. Germline V CDR1 and CDR2: KGHDR, SFDVKD. The CDR3 totals 13 residues. V was pared by 5 bases and J by 5 bases, with 3 bases of the junction left unmatched. The CDR3 DNA sequence: TGTGCCACCAGTGTACCGGGGGGAGATACGCAGTATTTT. It encodes CATSVPGGDTQYF.

Of note for this clone: The sample contains more than one DNA sequence encoding this CDR3. J is TRBJ1-3 and V is TRBV10-1; D call uncertain. The CDR3 covers 14 residues. With 3 bases removed from V and 2 bases from J, the gap between germline ends came to 8 bases. Germline values: CDR1 WNHNN, CDR2 SYGVQD (reference sequence). CDR3 nucleotide sequence: TGCGCCAGCAGTGATGGAGGGACTGGAAACACCATATATTTT. It translates to CASSDGGTGNTIYF.

CDR3 in amino acids: CASSLPLSDTQYF. In nucleotides, the CDR3 is TGTGCCAGCAGTCTCCCCCTCTCAGATACGCAGTATTTT. The J gene is TRBJ2-3, the V gene TRBV12-3 or TRBV12-4; D unclear. This CDR3 has 13 residues. V gave up 5 bases and J gave up 4 bases, with 10 bases separating them.

The chain couples TRBV7-9 to TRBJ1-1; D may be TRBD1 (6 bases). This CDR3 is 14 amino acids long. The V and J ends lost 10 bases and 0 bases respectively, with 15 bases between them. The V gene's germline CDR1 is SEHNR and CDR2 FQNEAQ (reference sequence). CDR3 in DNA: TGTGCCACTGACTCCGGGGGGCTGAACACTGAAGCTTTCTTT. This encodes CATDSGGLNTEAFF.

CDR3 amino acids: CASSYSRAPTTEAFF. CDR3 coding DNA: TGTGCCAGCAGTTACTCGAGGGCCCCGACCACTGAAGCTTTCTTT. This chain joins TRBV6-5 and TRBJ1-1; D uncertain. CDR3 length: 15 amino acids. The germline gives CDR1 MNHEY, CDR2 SVGAGI. The germline V and J ends were trimmed by 0 bases and 4 bases, with 12 bases remaining between them.

This clone showed up just a few times. V usage is TRBV3-1 (or the pseudogene TRBV3-2) and J usage is TRBJ1-1; 10 positions match TRBD1. This CDR3 is 16 amino acids long. CDR1 is LGHDT and CDR2 is YNNKEL in the germline V gene (reference sequence). J lost 7 bases, V lost 4 bases, and 12 bases had no gene match. The CDR3 sequence: CASSPPGTGVMVEAFF. CDR3 DNA: TGTGCCAGCAGCCCCCCCGGGACAGGGGTCATGGTTGAAGCTTTCTTT.

V is TRBV14 and J is TRBJ1-1; D gene unclear. The germline V gene has CDR1 SGHDN and CDR2 FVKESK. V shed 0 bases and J shed 0 bases, with 5 bases lying between them. This CDR3 spans 14 amino acids. This CDR3 is CASSQDDLNTEAFF. CDR3 bases: TGTGCCAGCAGCCAAGACGACTTGAACACTGAAGCTTTCTTT.

This clone was detected only a few times. V usage is TRBV11-2 and J usage is TRBJ1-2, with 10 nucleotides matching TRBD1. The CDR3 contains 16 residues. Germline CDR1 is SGHAT and CDR2 is FQNNGV. Losses at the gene ends were 5 bases for V and 7 bases for J; bases not matched to a gene: 13. CDR3 residues: CASSQIDRRTGGGYTF. Here the CDR3 DNA reads TGTGCCAGCAGCCAGATAGATCGTAGGACAGGGGGTGGCTACACCTTC.

The chain couples TRBV13 to TRBJ2-3; TRBD1 is a possible D gene (5 bases). The length of the CDR3 is 16 residues. Germline V gene lookup returns CDR1 PRHDT and CDR2 FYEKMQ (reference sequence). Trimming cost V 2 bases and J 3 bases, with 15 bases left between them. Here the CDR3 DNA reads TGTGCCAGCAGCTTACCCTCTTCTAGGGGAACAGATACGCAGTATTTT. This codes for CASSLPSSRGTDTQYF.

This clone was seen just once. For the CDR3, the DNA is TGTGCCAGCAGTTACGGGACTAGCGGGGGCGAGCAGTACTTC. This translates into CASSYGTSGGEQYF. The chain employs TRBV6-2 or TRBV6-3 and TRBJ2-7, with 14 bases matching TRBD2. From germline, CDR1 is MNHEY and CDR2 SVGEGT. The ends lost 2 bases at V and 6 bases at J; junction bases unmatched: 0. CDR3 length: 14 amino acids.

V gene TRBV5-1 combines with J gene TRBJ1-2, with D possibly TRBD1 on 5 matching bases. The germline V gene has CDR1 SGHRS and CDR2 YFSETQ. V was shortened by 2 bases and J by 0 bases, with 11 bases between the two germline ends. The length of the CDR3 is 15 residues. The CDR3 loop reads CASSLAQAPNYGYTF. DNA for the CDR3: TGCGCCAGCAGCTTAGCACAGGCTCCTAACTATGGCTACACCTTC.

J is TRBJ2-2 and V is TRBV3-1 (or the pseudogene TRBV3-2); TRBD1 matches 7 bases. V trimming: 4 bases; J trimming: 4 bases; junction bases outside the gene matches: 3. Germline CDR1 LGHDT, CDR2 YNNKEL (reference sequence). CDR3 length: 14 residues. The CDR3 reads CASSLTGFTGELFF. CDR3 nucleotide sequence: TGTGCCAGCAGCCTGACAGGGTTCACCGGGGAGCTGTTTTTT.

CDR3 amino acids: CASSQDLIGREQYF. For the CDR3, the DNA is TGTGCCAGCAGCCAAGACTTGATAGGGAGGGAGCAGTACTTC. The rearrangement joins TRBV3-1 (or the pseudogene TRBV3-2) to TRBJ2-7, with a tentative D call TRBD2 (6 bases). The CDR3 is 14 amino acids. V was trimmed by 0 bases and J by 7 bases, leaving 13 bases between them. Germline V gene lookup returns CDR1 LGHDT and CDR2 YNNKEL (reference sequence).

The CDR3 region is CASSFGFSGNTIYF. CDR3 DNA: TGCGCCAGCAGCTTCGGGTTCTCCGGAAACACCATATATTTT. V and J are TRBV5-1 and TRBJ1-3; no reliable D call. The V gene lost 2 bases and the J gene lost 4 bases, with 10 bases spanning the gap. The CDR3 loop spans 14 amino acids. Germline V gives CDR1 SGHRS, CDR2 YFSETQ.

The rearrangement uses TRBV4-1 and TRBJ1-3; 8 positions match TRBD1. Trimming took 4 bases from V and 8 from J; bases not matched to a gene: 10. The CDR3 consists of 15 residues. Germline V gene sequence: CDR1 MGHRA, CDR2 YSYEKL. The CDR3 sequence is CASSPYGQGEDTIYF. The CDR3 bases are TGCGCCAGCAGCCCATACGGACAGGGAGAAGACACCATATATTTT.

Only one count was recorded for this clone. The chain links TRBV11-2 to TRBJ2-1; 7 bases are a match to TRBD2. The CDR3 runs 14 residues. Germline CDR1 and CDR2: SGHAT and FQNNGV. V lost 4 bases, J lost 4 bases, and 4 bases stayed unmatched. This CDR3 is CASSSRRGYNEQFF. The CDR3 nucleotides read TGTGCCAGCAGCTCACGGCGGGGGTACAATGAGCAGTTCTTC. Looking up the rest from reference TRBV11-2 and TRBJ2-1 gives the full variable domain: EAGVAQSPRYKIIEKRQSVAFWCNPISGHATLYWYQQILGQGPKLLIQFQNNGVVDDSQLPKDRFSAERLKGVDSTLKIQPAKLEDSAVYLCASSSRRGYNEQFFGPGTRLTVL.

The rearrangement uses TRBV6-5 and TRBJ1-1; a weak D match, TRBD1 (6 bases). Germline V gives CDR1 MNHEY, CDR2 SVGAGI. Trimming removed 6 bases from V and 1 base from J, with 9 bases in between. CDR3 size: 13 residues. Here the CDR3 reads CASSSGQNTEAFF. The CDR3 region has the DNA TGTGCCAGCAGCTCGGGACAGAACACTGAAGCTTTCTTT.